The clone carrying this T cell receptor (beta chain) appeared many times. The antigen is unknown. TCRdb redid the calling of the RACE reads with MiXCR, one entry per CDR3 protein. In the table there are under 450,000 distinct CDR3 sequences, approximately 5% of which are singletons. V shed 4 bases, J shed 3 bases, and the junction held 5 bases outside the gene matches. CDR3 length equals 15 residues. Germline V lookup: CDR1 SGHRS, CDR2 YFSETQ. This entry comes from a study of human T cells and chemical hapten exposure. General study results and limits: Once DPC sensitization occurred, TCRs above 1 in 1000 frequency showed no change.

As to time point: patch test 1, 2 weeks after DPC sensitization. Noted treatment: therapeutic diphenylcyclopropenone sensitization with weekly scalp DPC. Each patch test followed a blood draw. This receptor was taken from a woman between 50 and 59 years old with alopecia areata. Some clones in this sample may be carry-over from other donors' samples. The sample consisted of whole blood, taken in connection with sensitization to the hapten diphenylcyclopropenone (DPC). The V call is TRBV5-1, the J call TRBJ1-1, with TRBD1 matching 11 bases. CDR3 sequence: CASSTGQGAYTEAFF. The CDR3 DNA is TGCGCCAGCAGCACCGGACAGGGGGCATACACTGAAGCTTTCTTT.